This TCR beta chain was captured by sequencing in a study of shared clonotypes between healthy human individuals. In the sorted-subset replicate PCRs, 150 to 250 ng DNA, roughly 30,000 T cell genomes, was used. The data were produced by immunoSEQ multiplex PCR, yet TCRdb's version contains in-frame clones alone and is incomplete. This table holds some 2.3 million clones, approximately 93% found once. Per the germline V gene, CDR1 is SGHTA and CDR2 is FQGTGA. J was trimmed by 5 bases and V by 5 bases; bases with no gene match: 15. The CDR3 consists of 17 residues. The chain links TRBV7-3 to TRBJ1-5; 7 nucleotides align to TRBD1. The receptor comes from a man aged 18 to 30 in good health. Some clones in this sample may be carry-over from other donors' samples. Sequenced: naive CD4+ T cells from PBMCs. The subset was: CD45RA+ positively selected. The CDR3 bases are TGTGCCAGCAGCAGGAGAGGCAGGGGGTTGCTAGATCAGCCCCAGCATTTT. It specifies CASSRRGRGLLDQPQHF.